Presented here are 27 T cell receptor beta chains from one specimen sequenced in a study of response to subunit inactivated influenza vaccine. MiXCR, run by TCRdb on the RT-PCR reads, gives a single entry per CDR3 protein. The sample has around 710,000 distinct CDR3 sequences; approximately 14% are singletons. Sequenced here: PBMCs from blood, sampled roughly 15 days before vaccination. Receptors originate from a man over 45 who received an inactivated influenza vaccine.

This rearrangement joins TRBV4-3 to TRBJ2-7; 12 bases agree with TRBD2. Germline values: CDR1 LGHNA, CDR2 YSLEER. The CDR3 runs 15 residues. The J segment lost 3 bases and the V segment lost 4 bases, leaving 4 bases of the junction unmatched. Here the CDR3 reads CASSRTSGDFYEQYF. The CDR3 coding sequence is TGCGCCAGCAGCCGGACTAGCGGGGACTTCTACGAGCAGTACTTC.

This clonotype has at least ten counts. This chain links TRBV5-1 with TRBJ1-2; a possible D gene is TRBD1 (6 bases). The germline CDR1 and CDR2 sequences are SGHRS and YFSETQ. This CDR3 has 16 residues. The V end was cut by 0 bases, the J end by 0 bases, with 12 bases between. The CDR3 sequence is CASSLATGSANYGYTF. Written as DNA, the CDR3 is TGCGCCAGCAGCTTGGCTACAGGGTCGGCTAACTATGGCTACACCTTC.

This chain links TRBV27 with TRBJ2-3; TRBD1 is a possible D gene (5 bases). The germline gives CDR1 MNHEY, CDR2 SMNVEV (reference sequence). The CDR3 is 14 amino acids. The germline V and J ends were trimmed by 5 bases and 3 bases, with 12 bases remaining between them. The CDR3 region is CASSRTRATDTQYF. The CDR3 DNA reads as TGTGCCAGCAGTCGGACAAGGGCAACAGATACGCAGTATTTT.

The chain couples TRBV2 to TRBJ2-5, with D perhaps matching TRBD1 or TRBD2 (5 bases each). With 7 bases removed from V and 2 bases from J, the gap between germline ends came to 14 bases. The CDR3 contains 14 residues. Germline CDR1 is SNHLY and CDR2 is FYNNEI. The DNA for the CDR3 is TGTGCCAGCACTGGGGGAGAGGGACAAGAGACCCAGTACTTC. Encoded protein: CASTGGEGQETQYF.

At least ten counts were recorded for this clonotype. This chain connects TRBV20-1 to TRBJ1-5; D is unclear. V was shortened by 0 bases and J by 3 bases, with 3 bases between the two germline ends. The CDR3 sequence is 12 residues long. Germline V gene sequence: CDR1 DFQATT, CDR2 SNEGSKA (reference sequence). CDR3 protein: CSAREPNQPQHF. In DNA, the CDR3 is TGCAGTGCTAGAGAACCCAATCAGCCCCAGCATTTT.

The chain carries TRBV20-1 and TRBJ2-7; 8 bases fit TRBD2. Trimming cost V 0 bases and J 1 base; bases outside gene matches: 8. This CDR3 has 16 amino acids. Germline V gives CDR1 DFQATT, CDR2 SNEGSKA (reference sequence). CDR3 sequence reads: CSARDLPAGDSYEQYF. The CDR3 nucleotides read TGCAGTGCTAGAGATCTGCCAGCGGGAGATTCCTACGAGCAGTACTTC.

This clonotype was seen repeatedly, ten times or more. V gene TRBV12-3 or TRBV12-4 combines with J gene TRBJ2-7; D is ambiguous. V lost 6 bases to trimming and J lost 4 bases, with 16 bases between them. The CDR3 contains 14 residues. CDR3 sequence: CASSPRLGVYEQYF. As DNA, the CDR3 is TGTGCCAGCAGCCCACGACTTGGGGTTTACGAGCAGTACTTC.

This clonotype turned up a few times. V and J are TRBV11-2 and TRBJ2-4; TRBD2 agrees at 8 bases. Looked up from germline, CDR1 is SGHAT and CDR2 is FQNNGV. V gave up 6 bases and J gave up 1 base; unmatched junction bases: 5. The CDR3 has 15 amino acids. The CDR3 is CASRSTGGAKNIQYF. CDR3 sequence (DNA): TGTGCCAGCAGATCGACGGGGGGGGCCAAAAACATTCAGTACTTC.

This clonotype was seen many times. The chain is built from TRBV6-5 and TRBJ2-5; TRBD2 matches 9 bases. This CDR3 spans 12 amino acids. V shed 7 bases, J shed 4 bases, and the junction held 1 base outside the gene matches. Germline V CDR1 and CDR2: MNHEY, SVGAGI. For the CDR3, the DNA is TGTGCCAGCAATAGCGGGGGAGAGACCCAGTACTTC. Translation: CASNSGGETQYF.

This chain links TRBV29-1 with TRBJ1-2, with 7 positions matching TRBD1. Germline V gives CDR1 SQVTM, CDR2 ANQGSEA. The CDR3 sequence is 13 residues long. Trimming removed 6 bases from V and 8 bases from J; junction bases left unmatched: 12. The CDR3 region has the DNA TGCAGCGTCGCGAGAGCAGGGGGGCGGGGCTACACCTTC. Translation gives CSVARAGGRGYTF.

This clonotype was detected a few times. The CDR3 is CSADPGPRDNEQFF. The CDR3 DNA sequence: TGCAGTGCTGACCCGGGACCAAGAGACAATGAGCAGTTCTTC. V gene TRBV20-1 combines with J gene TRBJ2-1, with D perhaps assigned TRBD1 or TRBD2 (5 bases each). The V end was cut by 5 bases, the J end by 5 bases, with 16 bases between. Germline CDR1 and CDR2: DFQATT and SNEGSKA (reference sequence). The CDR3 has 14 amino acids.

CDR3 region: CASSLNRVGYTF. The CDR3 DNA reads TGTGCCAGCAGCTTAAACAGGGTTGGCTACACCTTC. V usage is TRBV7-2 and J usage is TRBJ1-2; the D gene is possibly TRBD1 (6 bases). V was clipped by 2 bases and J by 7 bases, with 8 bases between them. The germline V gene has CDR1 SGHTA and CDR2 FQGNSA. The CDR3 runs 12 residues. Variable domain in full (rest from reference TRBV7-2 and TRBJ1-2): GAGVSQSPSNKVTEKGKDVELRCDPISGHTALYWYRQSLGQGLEFLIYFQGNSAPDKSGLPSDRFSAERTGGSVSTLTIQRTQQEDSAVYLCASSLNRVGYTFGSGTRLTVV.

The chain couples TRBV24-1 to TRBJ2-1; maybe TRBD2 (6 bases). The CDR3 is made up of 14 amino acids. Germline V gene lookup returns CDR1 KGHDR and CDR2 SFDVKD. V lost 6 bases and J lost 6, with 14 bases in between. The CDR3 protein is CATSSGTSPNEQFF. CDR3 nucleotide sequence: TGTGCCACCAGTTCTGGGACTTCCCCCAATGAGCAGTTCTTC.

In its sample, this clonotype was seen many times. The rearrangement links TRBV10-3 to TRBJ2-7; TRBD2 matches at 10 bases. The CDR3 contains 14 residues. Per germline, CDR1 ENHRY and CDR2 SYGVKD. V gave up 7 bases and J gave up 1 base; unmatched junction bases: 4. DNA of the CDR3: TGTGCCATCACTAGCGGGGGTATGTCCTACGAGCAGTACTTC. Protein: CAITSGGMSYEQYF.

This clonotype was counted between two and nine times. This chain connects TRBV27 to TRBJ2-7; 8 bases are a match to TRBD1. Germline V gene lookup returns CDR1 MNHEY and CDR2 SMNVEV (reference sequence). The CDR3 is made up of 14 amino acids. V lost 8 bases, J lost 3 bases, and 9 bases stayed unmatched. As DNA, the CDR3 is TGTGCCAGCCAGCGGCAGGGGGCTTTCTACGAGCAGTACTTC. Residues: CASQRQGAFYEQYF.

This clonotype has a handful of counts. In DNA form, the CDR3 reads TGTGCCACCAGCAGACTAGCGGGAGGAACAGATACGCAGTATTTT. Its protein product is CATSRLAGGTDTQYF. This chain links TRBV15 with TRBJ2-3, with 11 bases identical to TRBD2. This CDR3 has 15 residues. The germline V gene encodes CDR1 LNHNV and CDR2 YYDKDF (reference sequence). The V segment lost 2 bases and the J segment 3 bases; nucleotides outside the gene matches: 1.

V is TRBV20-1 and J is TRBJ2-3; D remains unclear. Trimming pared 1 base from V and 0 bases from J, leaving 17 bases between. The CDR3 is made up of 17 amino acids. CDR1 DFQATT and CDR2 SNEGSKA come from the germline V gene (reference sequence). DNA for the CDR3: TGCAGTGCTAGAGCCCGAGGCGGCCTGTATAGCACAGATACGCAGTATTTT. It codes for CSARARGGLYSTDTQYF.

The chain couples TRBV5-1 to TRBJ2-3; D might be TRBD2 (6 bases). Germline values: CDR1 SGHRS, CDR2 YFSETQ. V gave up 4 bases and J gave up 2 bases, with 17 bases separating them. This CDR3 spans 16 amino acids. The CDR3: CASSQTLAGLTDTQYF. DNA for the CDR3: TGCGCCAGCAGCCAGACCCTTGCGGGACTCACAGATACGCAGTATTTT.

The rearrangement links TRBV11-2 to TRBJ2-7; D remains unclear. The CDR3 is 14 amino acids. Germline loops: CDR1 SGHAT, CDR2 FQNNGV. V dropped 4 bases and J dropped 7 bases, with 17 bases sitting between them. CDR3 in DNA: TGTGCCAGCAGCTCCTTAACTCTTATGGGGGAGCAGTACTTC. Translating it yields CASSSLTLMGEQYF.

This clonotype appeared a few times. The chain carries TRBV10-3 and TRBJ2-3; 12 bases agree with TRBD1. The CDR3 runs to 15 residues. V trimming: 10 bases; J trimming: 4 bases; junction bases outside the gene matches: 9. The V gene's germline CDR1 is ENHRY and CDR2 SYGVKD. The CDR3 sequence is CATNRGQGASDTQYF. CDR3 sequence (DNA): TGTGCCACAAACCGGGGACAGGGGGCTTCAGATACGCAGTATTTT.

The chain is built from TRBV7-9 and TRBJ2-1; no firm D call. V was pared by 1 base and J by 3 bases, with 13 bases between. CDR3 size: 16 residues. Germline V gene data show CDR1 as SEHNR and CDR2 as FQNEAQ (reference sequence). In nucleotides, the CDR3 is TGTGCCAGCAGCTTAGGCCCGAAGAAGGACTACAATGAGCAGTTCTTC. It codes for CASSLGPKKDYNEQFF. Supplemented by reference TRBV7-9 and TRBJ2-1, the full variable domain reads DTGVSQNPRHKITKRGQNVTFRCDPISEHNRLYWYRQTLGQGPEFLTYFQNEAQLEKSRLLSDRFSAERPKGSFSTLEIQRTEQGDSAMYLCASSLGPKKDYNEQFFGPGTRLTVL.

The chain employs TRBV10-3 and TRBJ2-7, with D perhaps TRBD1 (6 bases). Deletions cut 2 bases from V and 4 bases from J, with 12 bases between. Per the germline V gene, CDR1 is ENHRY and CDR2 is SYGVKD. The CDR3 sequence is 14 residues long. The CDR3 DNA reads TGTGCCATCAGTGAGAGGACAGCTTATTACGAGCAGTACTTC. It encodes CAISERTAYYEQYF.

As DNA, the CDR3 is TGTGCCAGCAGCGCGACGAGTCGTGGGCCCCAGCATTTT. Translated: CASSATSRGPQHF. The rearrangement joins TRBV7-8 to TRBJ1-5; D not certain. The CDR3 has 13 residues. Germline V gene sequence: CDR1 SGHVS, CDR2 FQNEAQ. The ends were cut back, 5 bases at V and 9 bases at J, with 14 bases in the middle. Using reference TRBV7-8 and TRBJ1-5 for the parts outside the CDR3, the full variable domain is GAGVSQSPRYKVAKRGQDVALRCDPISGHVSLFWYQQALGQGPEFLTYFQNEAQLDKSGLPSDRFFAERPEGSVSTLKIQRTQQEDSAVYLCASSATSRGPQHFGDGTRLSIL.

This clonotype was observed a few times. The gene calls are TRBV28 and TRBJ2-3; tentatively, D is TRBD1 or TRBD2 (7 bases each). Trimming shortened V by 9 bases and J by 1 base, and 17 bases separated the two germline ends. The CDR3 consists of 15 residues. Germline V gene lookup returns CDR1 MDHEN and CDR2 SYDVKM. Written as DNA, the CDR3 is TGTGCCAGTAGAGACAGGGAGGGCGGCACAGATACGCAGTATTTT. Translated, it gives CASRDREGGTDTQYF.

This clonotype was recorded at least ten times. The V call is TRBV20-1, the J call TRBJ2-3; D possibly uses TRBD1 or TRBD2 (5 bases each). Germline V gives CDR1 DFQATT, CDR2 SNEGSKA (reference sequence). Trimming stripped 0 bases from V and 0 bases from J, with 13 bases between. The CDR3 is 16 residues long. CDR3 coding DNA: TGCAGTGCTAGAGATCCGGGACGAGGGAGCACAGATACGCAGTATTTT. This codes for CSARDPGRGSTDTQYF.

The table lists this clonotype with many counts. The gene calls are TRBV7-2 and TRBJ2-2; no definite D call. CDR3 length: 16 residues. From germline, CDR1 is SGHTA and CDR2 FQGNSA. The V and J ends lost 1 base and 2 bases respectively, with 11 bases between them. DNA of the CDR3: TGTGCCAGCAGCTTAGGGTGGCTAGTTAACACCGGGGAGCTGTTTTTT. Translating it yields CASSLGWLVNTGELFF.

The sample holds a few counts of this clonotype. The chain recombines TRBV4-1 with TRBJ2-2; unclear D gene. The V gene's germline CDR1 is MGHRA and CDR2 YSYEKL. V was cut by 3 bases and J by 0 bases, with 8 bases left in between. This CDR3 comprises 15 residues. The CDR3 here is CASSQLAANTGELFF. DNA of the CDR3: TGCGCCAGCAGCCAGTTGGCGGCGAACACCGGGGAGCTGTTTTTT.